These 3 T cell receptor beta chains were sequenced from one sample in a study of T cell clones after liver transplantation. Here immunoSEQ multiplex PCR was the method, and the copy in TCRdb shows in-frame clones only, minus some. The sample has some 59,000 clones, roughly 71% seen once. Sequencing used CD4+ T cells from blood, obtained at the 22-month timepoint. The source is a human patient who received a liver transplant. Some T cells may be the graft donor's.

The chain couples TRBV9 to TRBJ2-7; possibly TRBD1 for D (7 bases). CDR1 and CDR2 (germline): SGDLS, YYNGEE. V gave up 3 bases and J gave up 4 bases, with 14 bases separating them. The CDR3 sequence is 14 residues long. The CDR3 DNA reads as TGTGCCAGCAGCGCAGAGGGGGGACAGTACGAGCAGTACTTC. This encodes CASSAEGGQYEQYF.

The rearrangement links TRBV19 to TRBJ2-3, with D perhaps assigned TRBD1 or TRBD2 (5 bases each). The CDR3 totals 14 residues. Trimming pared 5 bases from V and 0 bases from J, leaving 9 bases between. CDR1 and CDR2 (germline): LNHDA, SQIVND (reference sequence). CDR3 region: CASSLGASTDTQYF. The CDR3 DNA is TGTGCCAGTAGTCTCGGGGCTAGCACAGATACGCAGTATTTT.

The V and J genes are TRBV10-3 and TRBJ1-5; 9 nucleotides line up with TRBD1. CDR1 is ENHRY and CDR2 is SYGVKD in the germline V gene. With V trimmed by 6 bases and J by 6 bases, 6 bases remained unmatched. The CDR3 sequence is 14 residues long. CDR3 nucleotides: TGTGCCATCAGACAGGGGGCGGAAGGTCAGCCCCAGCATTTT. It specifies CAIRQGAEGQPQHF.